The rows below give T cell receptor beta chains drawn from one sample of a study of OX40 agonist ivuxolimab in advanced cancers. Profiling relied on immunoSEQ multiplex PCR, and the TCRdb table lists in-frame clones only, not all of them. The sample has around 66,000 clones, approximately 90% seen once; the top ten hold just under 0.35%. Sequencing used CD4+ or CD8+ T cells sorted from blood, obtained in a trial of the OX40 agonist ivuxolimab. The receptors here all came from an adult with an advanced solid tumor such as melanoma, head and neck, liver or kidney cancer. The CDR3 runs from the conserved cysteine through the conserved F or W. Each record gives: D gene, V gene, J gene, clone size, CDR3 DNA, CDR3 protein. The D gene is left open where the match is weak. The listing skips clone size in some rows; elsewhere it reads once, few, many or a size class.

D: TRBD2
V: TRBV27
J: TRBJ2-7
size: .
DNA: TGTGCCAGCAGTCCCCTAGCGGGGGGGCGGTACGAGCAGTACTTC
CDR3: CASSPLAGGRYEQYF

D: .
V: TRBV7-9
J: TRBJ1-3
size: .
DNA: TGTGCCAGCAGCCAGGGGACATCTGGAAACACCATATATTTT
CDR3: CASSQGTSGNTIYF

D: .
V: TRBV9
J: TRBJ2-2
size: .
DNA: TGTGCCAGCAGCGCCCACCAGGGTACCGGGGAGCTGTTTTTT
CDR3: CASSAHQGTGELFF

D: .
V: TRBV7-8
J: TRBJ1-6
size: .
DNA: TGTGCCAGCAGTCGGACCTATTCTTCACCCCTCCACTTT
CDR3: CASSRTYSSPLHF

D: .
V: TRBV28
J: TRBJ1-4
size: .
DNA: TGTGCCAGCAGGCTTGGGGGGCGCCGGGAAAAACTGTTTTTT
CDR3: CASRLGGRREKLFF

D: TRBD1
V: TRBV6-6
J: TRBJ1-1
size: .
DNA: TGTGCCAGCAGTAGACAGGGGACGGGCACTGAAGCTTTCTTT
CDR3: CASSRQGTGTEAFF

D: .
V: TRBV6-5
J: TRBJ2-3
size: .
DNA: TGTGCCAGCAGTTATTCCAGTTCGCAGTATTTT
CDR3: CASSYSSSQYF

D: .
V: TRBV11-2
J: TRBJ2-4
size: .
DNA: TGTGCCAGCAGCTTAGATGGGGTGGTGGGACTAGCCAAAAACATTCAGTACTTC
CDR3: CASSLDGVVGLAKNIQYF

D: .
V: TRBV5-1
J: TRBJ2-5
size: .
DNA: TGCGCCAGCAGCCTGGGACTCGTCTCGGTCGAAGAGACCCAGTACTTC
CDR3: CASSLGLVSVEETQYF

D: TRBD2
V: TRBV6-6
J: TRBJ2-7
size: .
DNA: TGTGCCAGCAGTTACGGGACTAGCAGAAACGAGCAGTACTTC
CDR3: CASSYGTSRNEQYF

D: TRBD1
V: TRBV11-2
J: TRBJ1-1
size: .
DNA: TGTGCCAGCAGCCTACACGGACAGGGGGCAACTCTCTTT
CDR3: CASSLHGQGATLF

D: .
V: TRBV6-1
J: TRBJ1-5
size: once
DNA: TGTGCCAGCAGTGAAGAGAGAGGACCCGGCAATCAGCCCCAGCATTTT
CDR3: CASSEERGPGNQPQHF

D: .
V: TRBV5-6
J: TRBJ1-2
size: once
DNA: TGTGCCAGCAGCCGAACGGGAATCTCTGGCTACACCTTC
CDR3: CASSRTGISGYTF

D: .
V: TRBV9
J: TRBJ2-5
size: .
DNA: TGTGCCAGCAGCGTGGAAGGGGGTGGGGAGACCCAGTACTTC
CDR3: CASSVEGGGETQYF

D: .
V: TRBV28
J: TRBJ2-3
size: .
DNA: TGTGCCAGCGTGGGGATCACAGATACGCAGTATTTT
CDR3: CASVGITDTQYF

D: TRBD1
V: TRBV9
J: TRBJ2-1
size: .
DNA: TGTGCCAGCAGCGTGGGGACAGGGTTCAGGAGTGAGCAGTTCTTC
CDR3: CASSVGTGFRSEQFF

D: TRBD1
V: TRBV30
J: TRBJ2-4
size: .
DNA: TGTGCCTGTCAAACAGGGGGACACATTCAGTACTTC
CDR3: CACQTGGHIQYF

D: .
V: TRBV18
J: TRBJ1-4
size: once
DNA: TGTGCCAGCTCTCCGGGGGCTAATGAAAAACTGTTTTTT
CDR3: CASSPGANEKLFF

D: TRBD1
V: TRBV6-6
J: TRBJ1-1
size: .
DNA: TGTGCCAGCAGGGCCGGGACAGGGGGCGAGAACACTGAAGCTTTCTTT
CDR3: CASRAGTGGENTEAFF

D: .
V: TRBV11-2
J: TRBJ1-6
size: .
DNA: TGTGCCAGCAGCTTAAATTCGCCCGAGATTTCACCCCTCCACTTT
CDR3: CASSLNSPEISPLHF

D: TRBD1
V: TRBV30
J: TRBJ2-7
size: .
DNA: TGTGCCTGGGGTTGGACAGGGGGCTACGAGCAGTACTTC
CDR3: CAWGWTGGYEQYF

D: .
V: TRBV21-1
J: TRBJ2-4
size: .
DNA: TGTGCCAGCAGTACAGGCCTGAAAAACATTCAGTACTTC
CDR3: CASSTGLKNIQYF

D: TRBD2
V: TRBV4-1
J: TRBJ2-5
size: .
DNA: TGCGCCAGCAGCCCCCTCAGAGGCCAGCGGGGGGGCCAAGAGACCCAGTACTTC
CDR3: CASSPLRGQRGGQETQYF

D: TRBD2
V: TRBV4-3
J: TRBJ2-3
size: .
DNA: TGCGCCAGCAGCCAAGATATTAGCCTAGCGGGGATTAGCACAGATACGCAGTATTTT
CDR3: CASSQDISLAGISTDTQYF

D: .
V: TRBV27
J: TRBJ1-6
size: few
DNA: TGTGCCAGCAGTTTACGGGCCCAAAGCTATAATTCACCCCTCCACTTT
CDR3: CASSLRAQSYNSPLHF

D: .
V: TRBV7-9
J: TRBJ1-3
size: .
DNA: TGTGCCAGCAGCTCCCTCGAGTCTGGAAACACCATATATTTT
CDR3: CASSSLESGNTIYF

D: .
V: TRBV11-2
J: TRBJ2-5
size: .
DNA: TGTGCCAGCAGCTTAGTTGGTGGGGCGGGGGAGACCCAGTACTTC
CDR3: CASSLVGGAGETQYF

D: .
V: TRBV6-1
J: TRBJ1-5
size: .
DNA: TGTGCCAGCAGTGAAGCGCTTCTGGGACATCTAAATCAGCCCCAGCATTTT
CDR3: CASSEALLGHLNQPQHF

D: .
V: TRBV5-4
J: TRBJ1-2
size: few
DNA: TGTGCCAGCAGCTTGGCCGGTGGGGGAGCGGGCTACACCTTC
CDR3: CASSLAGGGAGYTF

D: TRBD1
V: TRBV7-2
J: TRBJ2-7
size: few
DNA: TGTGCCAGCAGCTACTGGACAGGGATCGAGCAGTACTTC
CDR3: CASSYWTGIEQYF

D: .
V: TRBV30
J: TRBJ2-3
size: .
DNA: TGTGCCTGGAGTGTACTGGCAGGGAGAGCCGATACGCAGTATTTT
CDR3: CAWSVLAGRADTQYF

D: TRBD1
V: TRBV19
J: TRBJ2-4
size: .
DNA: TGTGCCAGTAGCCGACATGGACAGGGCGGTGGGAGCAAAAACATTCAGTACTTC
CDR3: CASSRHGQGGGSKNIQYF

D: .
V: TRBV10-1
J: TRBJ1-5
size: once
DNA: TGCGCCAGCAGTGATTCGGGGGGCAATCAGCCCCAGCATTTT
CDR3: CASSDSGGNQPQHF

D: TRBD2
V: TRBV18
J: TRBJ2-1
size: .
DNA: TGTGCCAGCTCACCACTTGCGGGGGTGTACAATGAGCAGTTCTTC
CDR3: CASSPLAGVYNEQFF

D: TRBD2
V: TRBV6-1
J: TRBJ2-3
size: .
DNA: TGTGCCAGCAGTGTTGAGCGGGGGGGCGGTGATACGCAGTATTTT
CDR3: CASSVERGGGDTQYF

D: .
V: TRBV6-1
J: TRBJ1-5
size: .
DNA: TGTGCCAGCAGTGAATGGGGTAAGAATCAGCCCCAGCATTTT
CDR3: CASSEWGKNQPQHF

D: .
V: TRBV5-4
J: TRBJ2-1
size: .
DNA: TGTGCCAGCACCCGCGATGGGAATGAGCAGTTCTTC
CDR3: CASTRDGNEQFF

D: TRBD1
V: TRBV4-2
J: TRBJ1-2
size: .
DNA: TGTGCCAGCAGCCAAGCAGTAGGGCAGGGGGCGTATGGCTACACCTTC
CDR3: CASSQAVGQGAYGYTF

D: .
V: TRBV18
J: TRBJ2-3
size: .
DNA: TGTGCCAGCTCACCTCCCACCCTCCTGAGCACAGATACGCAGTATTTT
CDR3: CASSPPTLLSTDTQYF

D: TRBD1
V: TRBV9
J: TRBJ1-4
size: .
DNA: TGTGCCAGCAGCGTTACGGGACAGAGTAATGAAAAACTGTTTTTT
CDR3: CASSVTGQSNEKLFF

D: .
V: TRBV18
J: TRBJ2-2
size: .
DNA: TGTGCCAGCTCAACGAACACCGGGGAGCTGTTTTTT
CDR3: CASSTNTGELFF

D: .
V: TRBV29-1
J: TRBJ1-1
size: few
DNA: TGCAGCGTTGACTCAGGGTGGAACACTGAAGCTTTCTTT
CDR3: CSVDSGWNTEAFF

D: TRBD1
V: TRBV18
J: TRBJ1-1
size: .
DNA: TGTGCCAGCTCACCACCAGGGGGCTTGGCTGAAGCTTTCTTT
CDR3: CASSPPGGLAEAFF

D: .
V: TRBV5-1
J: TRBJ2-1
size: .
DNA: TGCGCCAGCAGCTTGCAGGGCTCTTACAATGAGCAGTTCTTC
CDR3: CASSLQGSYNEQFF

D: .
V: TRBV19
J: TRBJ1-5
size: .
DNA: TGTGCCAGTAGTATAACCCAACAGGGTTGGGATGATGGTCAGCCCCAGCATTTT
CDR3: CASSITQQGWDDGQPQHF

D: .
V: TRBV5-6
J: TRBJ2-7
size: .
DNA: TGTGCCAGCAGCTTGCGGGGGTTCCGATACGAGCAGTACTTC
CDR3: CASSLRGFRYEQYF

D: .
V: TRBV18
J: TRBJ1-3
size: .
DNA: TGTGCCAGCTCACCGACCTTCCCCCGGGGGGCTGCTGGAAACACCATATATTTT
CDR3: CASSPTFPRGAAGNTIYF

D: TRBD2
V: TRBV7-8
J: TRBJ2-3
size: .
DNA: TGTGCCAGCAGCCCTCTAGCGGGGGGCTCCCTGTATTTT
CDR3: CASSPLAGGSLYF

D: .
V: TRBV18
J: TRBJ2-7
size: .
DNA: TGTGCCAGCTCACCCGAAACAGGGAAGAATTCCTACGAGCAGTACTTC
CDR3: CASSPETGKNSYEQYF

D: TRBD2
V: TRBV2
J: TRBJ2-2
size: .
DNA: TGTGCCAGCAGTGAATCGAGCGGGGGGGCCGGGGAGCTGTTTTTT
CDR3: CASSESSGGAGELFF

D: .
V: TRBV11-2
J: TRBJ2-7
size: .
DNA: TGTGCCAGCAGCTTAGGGAGCGGCACCACCTACGAGCAGTACTTC
CDR3: CASSLGSGTTYEQYF